This T cell receptor beta chain came from a study of T cells in Graves' hyperthyroidism and ophthalmopathy. Exclusion criteria comprised uncontrolled infection, other autoimmune disease, pregnancy or lactation. PBMCs were collected from an approximately 9.3 ml volume of fresh peripheral blood. CDR3 length equals 16 residues. The germline V gene has CDR1 MNHNS and CDR2 SASEGT. Germline trimming cut 3 bases from V and 1 base from J; bases unmatched to any gene: 5. Using RNA transcripts as the source, TCR beta CDR3 regions were amplified. The study used the HTBI primer set for a first-round RT-PCR of the TCR CDR3. One entry per CDR3 protein, called by TCRdb with MiXCR from the multiplex PCR reads. The sample shows 600,000 or so distinct CDR3 sequences, 14% of them seen only once. This clonotype was seen a few times.

The genes are TRBV6-1 and TRBJ2-3; the match to TRBD1 covers 9 bases. Material: blood. The sequence was obtained from a woman aged 18-35 years with Graves' ophthalmopathy. CDR3 DNA: TGTGCCAGCAGTGAGCACAGGGACAGGGGCACAGATACGCAGTATTTT. It codes for CASSEHRDRGTDTQYF.